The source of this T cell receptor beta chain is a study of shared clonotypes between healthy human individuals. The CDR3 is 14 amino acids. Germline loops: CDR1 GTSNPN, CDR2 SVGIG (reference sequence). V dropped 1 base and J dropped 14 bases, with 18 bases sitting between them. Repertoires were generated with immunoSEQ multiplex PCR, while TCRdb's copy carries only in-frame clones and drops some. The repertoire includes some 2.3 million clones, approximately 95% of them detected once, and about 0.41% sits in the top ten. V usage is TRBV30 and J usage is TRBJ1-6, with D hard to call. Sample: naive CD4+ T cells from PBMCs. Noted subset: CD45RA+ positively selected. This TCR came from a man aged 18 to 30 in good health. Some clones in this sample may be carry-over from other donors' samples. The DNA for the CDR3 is TGTGCCTGGAGTGGTTACACCGACCCGCGGGCCCTCCACTTT. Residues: CAWSGYTDPRALHF.